This T cell receptor (beta chain) originates from a study of shared clonotypes between healthy human individuals. The study's findings and limits: Across a few donors, naive CD4 shared roughly 5.2%, naive CD8 over 3%, memory CD4 roughly 2.5%, memory CD8 roughly 0.37%.

The naive CD8 population came from CD45RO-negative cells selected for CCR7, without terminally differentiated effector memory CD45RA+ cells. Each sample came from a Caucasian adult donor living in Nashville, Tennessee. Sequencing used immunoSEQ multiplex PCR; TCRdb keeps in-frame clones, though not all of them. The sample holds millions of clones, over 85% seen once. Germline V gene data show CDR1 as MGHDK and CDR2 as SYGVNS. The V gene lost 7 bases and the J gene lost 9 bases, with 16 bases spanning the gap. The CDR3 loop spans 13 amino acids. This clone was counted a single time. Its cognate antigen is unknown.

This clonotype was sampled from a man between 18 and 35 years old in good health. The V call is TRBV25-1, the J call TRBJ2-1; possible D gene TRBD1, 6 bases. Sequencing was done on a sample of naive CD8+ T cells sorted from blood. CDR3 bases: TGTGCCAGCACCTCAACAGGGTTTGGTGAGCAGTTCTTC. This gives the protein CASTSTGFGEQFF.